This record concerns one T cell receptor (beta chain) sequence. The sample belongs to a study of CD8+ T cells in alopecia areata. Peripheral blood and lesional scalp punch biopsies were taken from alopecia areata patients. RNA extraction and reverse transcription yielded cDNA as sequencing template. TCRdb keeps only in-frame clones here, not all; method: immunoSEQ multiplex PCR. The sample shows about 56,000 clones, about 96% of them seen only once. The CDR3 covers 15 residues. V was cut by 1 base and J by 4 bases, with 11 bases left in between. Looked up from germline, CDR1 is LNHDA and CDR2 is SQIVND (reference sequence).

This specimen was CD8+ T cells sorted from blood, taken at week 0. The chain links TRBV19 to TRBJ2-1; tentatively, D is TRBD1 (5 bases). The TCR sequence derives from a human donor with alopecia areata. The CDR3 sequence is CASSIGVPGYNEQFF. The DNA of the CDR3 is TGTGCCAGTAGTATAGGGGTTCCAGGGTACAATGAGCAGTTCTTC.